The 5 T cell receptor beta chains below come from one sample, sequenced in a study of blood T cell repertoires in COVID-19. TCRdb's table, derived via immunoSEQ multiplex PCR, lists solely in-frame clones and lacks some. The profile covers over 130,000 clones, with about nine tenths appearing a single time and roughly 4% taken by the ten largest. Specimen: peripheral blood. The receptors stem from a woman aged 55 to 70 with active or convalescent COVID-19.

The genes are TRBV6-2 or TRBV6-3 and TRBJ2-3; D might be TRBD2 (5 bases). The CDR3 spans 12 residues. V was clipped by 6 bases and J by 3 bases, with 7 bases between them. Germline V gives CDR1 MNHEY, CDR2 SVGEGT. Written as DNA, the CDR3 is TGTGCCAGCAGCCGACTAACAGATACGCAGTATTTT. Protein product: CASSRLTDTQYF.

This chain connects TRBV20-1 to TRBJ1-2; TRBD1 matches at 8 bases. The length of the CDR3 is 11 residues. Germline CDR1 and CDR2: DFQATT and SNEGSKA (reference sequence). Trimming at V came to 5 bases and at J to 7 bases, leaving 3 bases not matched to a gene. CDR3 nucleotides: TGCAGTGCTCCCGACAGGGGTGGCTACACCTTC. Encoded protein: CSAPDRGGYTF.

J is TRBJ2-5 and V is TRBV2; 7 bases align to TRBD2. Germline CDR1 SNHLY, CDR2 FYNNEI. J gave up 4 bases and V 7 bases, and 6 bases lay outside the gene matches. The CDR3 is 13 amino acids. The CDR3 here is CASNGGWGETQYF. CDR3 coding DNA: TGTGCCAGCAACGGGGGGTGGGGAGAGACCCAGTACTTC.

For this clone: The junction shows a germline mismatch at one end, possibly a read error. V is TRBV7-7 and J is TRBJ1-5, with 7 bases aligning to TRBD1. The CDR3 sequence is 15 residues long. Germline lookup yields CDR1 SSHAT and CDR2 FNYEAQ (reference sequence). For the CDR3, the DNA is TGTGCTAGCAGCTTAGGGACAGTTAGCAATCAGCCCCAGCATTTT. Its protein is CASSLGTVSNQPQHF.

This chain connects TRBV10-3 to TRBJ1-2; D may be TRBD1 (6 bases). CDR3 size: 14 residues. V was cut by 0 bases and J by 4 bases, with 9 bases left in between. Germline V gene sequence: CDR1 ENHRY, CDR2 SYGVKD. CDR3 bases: TGTGCCATCAGTGAGTCGGACAGCAGCTATGGCTACACCTTC. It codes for CAISESDSSYGYTF.